This T cell receptor beta chain originates from a study of OX40 agonist ivuxolimab in advanced cancers. In the case of this clone: Its antigen is not identified.

General study points: Nonresponders, in some cases, also had low normalized T-cell clonal expansion. Fewer expanded clones were found on average in CD4+ than in CD8+ T cells. The study observed clonal expansion of CD4+ and CD8+ blood T cells by week 6 at 0.1 to 3.0 mg/kg.

Repertoires were generated with immunoSEQ multiplex PCR, while TCRdb's copy carries only in-frame clones and drops some. In the table there are around 17,000 clones, 75% to 90% of which are singletons. Here the sequenced sample was CD4+ or CD8+ T cells sorted from blood, taken in a trial of the OX40 agonist ivuxolimab. This TCR was sampled from an adult with an advanced solid tumor such as melanoma, head and neck, liver or kidney cancer.

The CDR3, as DNA: TGTGCCAGCAGCGGAGGGACAACTGGAAACACCATATATTTT. The encoded protein is CASSGGTTGNTIYF. This chain connects TRBV5-4 to TRBJ1-3, with D tentatively TRBD1 (6 bases). Germline CDR1 and CDR2: SGHNT and YYREEE (reference sequence). The CDR3 totals 14 residues. Trimming removed 4 bases from V and 2 bases from J, with 10 bases in between.